One sample yielded the 6 T cell receptor beta chains listed below, sequenced in a study of regulatory T cells in long-lasting Graves disease. Library construction for TCR beta used iRepertoire HTBI primers and Arm-PCR of CDR3 regions. TCRdb processed the multiplex PCR reads anew with MiXCR; each CDR3 protein has one entry. The table lists around 480,000 distinct CDR3 sequences, around 16% of them singletons. Described time point: newly diagnosed GD, antithyroid drugs for less than 3 months. TCR sequences were obtained from RNA taken from PBMCs. These same records also appear under a second study, on T cells in Graves' hyperthyroidism and ophthalmopathy.

Sequences were derived from peripheral blood mononuclear cells (PBMCs), sampled at new diagnosis, from a patient treated with antithyroid drugs. These receptors were taken from a man aged 35-49 years with Graves disease.

This clonotype was picked up a small number of times. The chain carries TRBV12-3 or TRBV12-4 and TRBJ2-7, with D uncertain. The V and J ends lost 0 bases and 0 bases respectively, with 15 bases between them. The CDR3 covers 17 residues. CDR3 sequence (DNA): TGTGCCAGCAGTTTAGCGCCTAGGCCAGCCCTCTCCTACGAGCAGTACTTC. Translation gives CASSLAPRPALSYEQYF.

In this sample, this clonotype turned up many times. This sequence joins TRBV29-1 and TRBJ1-1; D is perhaps TRBD1 (5 bases). This CDR3 comprises 12 residues. The V gene's germline CDR1 is SQVTM and CDR2 ANQGSEA. Trimming stripped 4 bases from V and 2 bases from J, with 8 bases between. The CDR3 here is CSVGGGNTEAFF. Here the CDR3 DNA reads TGCAGCGTTGGTGGGGGAAACACTGAAGCTTTCTTT.

This clonotype was seen ten or more times. CDR3: CASSRTTSGGWAEAFF. DNA of the CDR3: TGTGCCAGCAGCAGAACGACAAGCGGGGGGTGGGCTGAAGCTTTCTTT. This rearrangement joins TRBV13 to TRBJ1-1; maybe TRBD1 (5 bases). The V and J ends lost 5 bases and 6 bases respectively, with 22 bases between them. The germline V gene has CDR1 PRHDT and CDR2 FYEKMQ (reference sequence). The CDR3 totals 16 residues.

This clonotype was detected only a few times. The chain uses TRBV29-1 and TRBJ2-2; the D gene could be TRBD1 or TRBD2 (5 bases each). CDR1 and CDR2 (germline): SQVTM, ANQGSEA. The CDR3 runs 16 residues. The V end was cut by 2 bases, the J end by 2 bases, with 15 bases between. CDR3 nucleotides: TGCAGCGTTGAATTTCGGGGCCCCAACAACACCGGGGAGCTGTTTTTT. The encoded protein is CSVEFRGPNNTGELFF.

This clonotype has a count of ten or more. The rearrangement uses TRBV6-2 or TRBV6-3 and TRBJ2-3; 10 bases fit TRBD1. There are 15 residues in the CDR3. The V and J ends lost 6 bases and 4 bases, in that order; junction bases with no gene match: 7. From germline, CDR1 is MNHEY and CDR2 SVGEGT. The CDR3 DNA reads as TGTGCCAGCAGGGGACAGGGGATGTGGGCAGATACGCAGTATTTT. This sequence encodes CASRGQGMWADTQYF.

The chain carries TRBV18 and TRBJ2-7, with TRBD2 matching 7 bases. This CDR3 has 14 residues. Per the germline V gene, CDR1 is KGHSH and CDR2 is LQKENI. Trimming at V came to 0 bases and at J to 5 bases, leaving 4 bases not matched to a gene. The DNA for the CDR3 is TGTGCCAGCTCACCACCGATCGCGGGGGACGAGCAGTACTTC. Translating gives CASSPPIAGDEQYF.